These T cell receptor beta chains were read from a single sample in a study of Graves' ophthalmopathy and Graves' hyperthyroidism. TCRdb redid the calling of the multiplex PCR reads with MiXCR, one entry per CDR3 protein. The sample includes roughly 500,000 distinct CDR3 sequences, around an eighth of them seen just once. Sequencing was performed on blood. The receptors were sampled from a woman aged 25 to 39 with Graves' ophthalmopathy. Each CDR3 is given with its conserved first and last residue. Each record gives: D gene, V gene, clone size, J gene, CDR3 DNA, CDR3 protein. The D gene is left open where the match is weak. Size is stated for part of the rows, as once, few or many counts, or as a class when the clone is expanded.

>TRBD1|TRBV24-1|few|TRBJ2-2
TGTGCCACCAGTGACCCTGGGCGCGGACAGGGGCGCTCCGGGGAGCTGTTTTTT
CATSDPGRGQGRSGELFF
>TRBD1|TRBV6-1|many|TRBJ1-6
TGTGCCAGCAGTCCAGGGGGCGAGAGTTCACCCCTCCACTTT
CASSPGGESSPLHF
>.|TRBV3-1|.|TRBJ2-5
TGTGCCAGCAGCCAAGTCACTTTCTACCACAAAGAGACCCAGTACTTC
CASSQVTFYHKETQYF
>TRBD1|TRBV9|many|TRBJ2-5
TGTGCCAGCAGCAGGACAGGGATGCAAGAGACCCAGTACTTC
CASSRTGMQETQYF
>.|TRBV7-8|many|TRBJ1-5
TGTGCCAGCAGCTTAGAGGTAGATCAGCCCCAGCATTTT
CASSLEVDQPQHF
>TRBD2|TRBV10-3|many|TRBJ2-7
TGTGCCACCCCGGCCCCGACTAGCGGGAGTGTCGACGAGCAGTACTTC
CATPAPTSGSVDEQYF
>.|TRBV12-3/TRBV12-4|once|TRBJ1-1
TGTGCCAGCAGTTTAGCGTTTGCGGATTACACTGAAGCTGGCTTT
CASSLAFADYTEAGF
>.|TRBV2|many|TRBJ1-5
TGTGCCAGCAGTGATCCCCCCCGGGCCCATCAGCCCCAGCATTTT
CASSDPPRAHQPQHF
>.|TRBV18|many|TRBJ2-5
TGTGCCAGCTCAACCAAAAGGGAGACCCAGTACTTC
CASSTKRETQYF
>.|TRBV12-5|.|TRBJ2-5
TGTGCTAGTGGTTTGGCGGGGAAGACCCAGTACTTC
CASGLAGKTQYF
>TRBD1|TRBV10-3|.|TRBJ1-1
TGTGCCATCAGCGCTCCGGGACAGGGGTTTCGAGCTTTCTTT
CAISAPGQGFRAFF
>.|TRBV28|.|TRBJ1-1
TGTGCCAGCAGTTTACATACAGGGAACACTGAAGCTTTCTTT
CASSLHTGNTEAFF
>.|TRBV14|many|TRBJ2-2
TGTGCCAGCAGCCAAAGCAGCACCGGGGAGCTGTTTTTT
CASSQSSTGELFF
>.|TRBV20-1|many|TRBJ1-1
TGCAGTGCCCCGCTCTTAAGAGCTTTCTTT
CSAPLLRAFF
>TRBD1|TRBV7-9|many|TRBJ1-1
TGTGCCAGCAGCTTAACCCGGACAGGGAACACTGAAGCTTTCTTT
CASSLTRTGNTEAFF
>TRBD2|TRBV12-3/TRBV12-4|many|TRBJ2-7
TGTGCCAGCAGTTCCGGGACTAGCGGGGGGTTCGACGAGCAGTACTTC
CASSSGTSGGFDEQYF
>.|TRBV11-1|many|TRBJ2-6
TGTGCCAGCAGCTTAGCCTCTTACGGGGGCGCCTCTGGGGCCAACGTCCTGACTTTC
CASSLASYGGASGANVLTF
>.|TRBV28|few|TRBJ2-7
TGTGCCAGCAGTTTCAGTTGGCGGGGCCACTCCTACGAGCAGTACTTC
CASSFSWRGHSYEQYF
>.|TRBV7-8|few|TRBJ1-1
TGTGCCAGCACAAAAACTCGGGGCCCCACTGAAGCTTTCTTT
CASTKTRGPTEAFF
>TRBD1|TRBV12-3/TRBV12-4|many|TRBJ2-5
TGTGCCAGCAGTGGGACAGGCCAAGAGACCCAGTACTTC
CASSGTGQETQYF
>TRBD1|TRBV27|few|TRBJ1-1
TGTGCCAGCAGTCCTCTCGGACAGGGGAAGGGGAACACTGAAGCTTTCTTT
CASSPLGQGKGNTEAFF
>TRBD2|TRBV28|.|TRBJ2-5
TGTGCCAGCCGACTAGCGGGGATCCAAGAGACCCAGTACTTC
CASRLAGIQETQYF
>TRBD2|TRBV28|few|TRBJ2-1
TGTGCCAGCAGCACCCCGTGGGGTAGCGGGGGAAGTCGTGAGCAGTTCTTC
CASSTPWGSGGSREQFF
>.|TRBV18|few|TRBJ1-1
TGTGCCAGCTCATTCACTTACGGGACTGAAGCTTTCTTT
CASSFTYGTEAFF
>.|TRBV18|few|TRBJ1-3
TGTGCCAGCTCACCACGCCGGCAGGGTGTTAATGGAAACACCATATATTTT
CASSPRRQGVNGNTIYF
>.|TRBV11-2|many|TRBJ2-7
TGTGCCAGCAGCCTCACCCTTGAGTCCGCCTACGAGCAGTACTTC
CASSLTLESAYEQYF
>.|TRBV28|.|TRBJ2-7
TGTGCCAGCAGTCCGACTTACTCCTACGAGCAGTACTTC
CASSPTYSYEQYF
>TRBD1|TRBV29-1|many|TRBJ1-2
TGCAGCGTGGCCCACGGACAGGGAGTGTCTGGCTACACCTTC
CSVAHGQGVSGYTF
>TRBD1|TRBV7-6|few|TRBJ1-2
TGTGCCAGCAGCGGCCGGACAGGGGGAGGTGGCTACACCTTC
CASSGRTGGGGYTF
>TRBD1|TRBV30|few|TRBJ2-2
TGTGCCTGTCCCGGCAGGGGGACGAACACCGGGGAGCTGTTTTTT
CACPGRGTNTGELFF
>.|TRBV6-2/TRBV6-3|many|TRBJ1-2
TGTGCCAGCAGTTACGATATTGCCGAACGCTGGCAGAGAAACACCTTC
CASSYDIAERWQRNTF
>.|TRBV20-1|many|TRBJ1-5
TGCAGTGCCCCTAGTGGGTCGGGCAATCAGCCCCAGCATTTT
CSAPSGSGNQPQHF
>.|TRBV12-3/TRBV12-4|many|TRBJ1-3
TGTGCCAGCAGTGACCAGGGTGCTGGAAACACCATATATTTT
CASSDQGAGNTIYF
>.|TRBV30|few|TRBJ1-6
TGTGCCTGGGGGGATTCACCCCTCCACTTT
CAWGDSPLHF
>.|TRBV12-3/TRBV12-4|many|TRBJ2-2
TGTGCCAGCAGTCACCGACAGTTCGCGAACACCGGGGAGCTGTTTTTT
CASSHRQFANTGELFF
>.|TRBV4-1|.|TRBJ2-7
TGCGCCAGCAGCCAAGATAGGGACCAAGCCAGATACGAGCAGTACTTC
CASSQDRDQARYEQYF
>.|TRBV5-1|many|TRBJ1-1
TGCGCCAGCAGCCCCGCTAATAGGAACACTGAAGCTTTCTTT
CASSPANRNTEAFF
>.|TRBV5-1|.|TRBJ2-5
TGCGCCAGCAGCTCCGGACCGGTCGGAGTAGGGGCCCAGTACTTC
CASSSGPVGVGAQYF
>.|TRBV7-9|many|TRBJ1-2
TGTGCCAGCAGTCCCTACCCGAGGAACTATGGCTACACCTTC
CASSPYPRNYGYTF
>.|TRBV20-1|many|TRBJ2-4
TGCAGTGCTAGAGATGGGGGGTCGGCCAAAAACATTCAGTACTTC
CSARDGGSAKNIQYF
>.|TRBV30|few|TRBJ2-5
TGTGCCTGGAGGGGACTCCTGCTGGGGACCCAGTACTTC
CAWRGLLLGTQYF
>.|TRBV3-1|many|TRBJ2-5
TGTGCCAGCAGCCCCGGTGGAGCGGGGACAACCCAGTACTTC
CASSPGGAGTTQYF
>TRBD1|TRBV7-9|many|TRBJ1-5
TGTGCCAGCAGCTCGGACAGGATAGGCAATCAGCCCCAGCATTTT
CASSSDRIGNQPQHF
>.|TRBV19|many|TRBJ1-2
TGTGCCAGTAGTATCTCCGGGACTCGTGGGTATGGCTACACCTTC
CASSISGTRGYGYTF
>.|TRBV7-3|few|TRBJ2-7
TGTGCCAGCAGCCCTTCACCGACTAGGGGTGAGCAGTACTTC
CASSPSPTRGEQYF
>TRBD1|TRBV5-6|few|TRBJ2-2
TGTGCCAGCAGCTGGACCAGGGGGCTTACCGGGGAGCTGTTTTTT
CASSWTRGLTGELFF
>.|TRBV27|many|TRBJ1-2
TGTGCCAGCAGTTTATTTCCCCCCGAAAACAACTATGGCTACACCTTC
CASSLFPPENNYGYTF
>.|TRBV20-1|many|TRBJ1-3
TGCAGTGCTAGAGACGGAGCGGGTCACACCATATATTTT
CSARDGAGHTIYF
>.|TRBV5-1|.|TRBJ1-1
TGCGCCAGCAGCTTGGGATGGACAGTAAACACTGAAGCTTTCTTT
CASSLGWTVNTEAFF
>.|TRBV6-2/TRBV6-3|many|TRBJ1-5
TGTGCCAGCAACCAGGGTAATCCTCAGCCCCAGCATTTT
CASNQGNPQPQHF
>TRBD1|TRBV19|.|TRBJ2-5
TGTGCCAGTAGTGCCGGACAGGGTTGGGAGACCCAGTACTTC
CASSAGQGWETQYF
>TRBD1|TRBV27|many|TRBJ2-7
TGTGCCAGCAGTTTACGGACAGGATCCTACGAGCAGTACTTC
CASSLRTGSYEQYF
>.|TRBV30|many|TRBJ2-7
TGTGCCTGGAGTGTACACGGAGTGGAGCAGTACTTC
CAWSVHGVEQYF
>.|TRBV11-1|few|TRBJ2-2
TGTGCCAGCAGACGTCCTTCTCGCGGAAGTGGAACCGGGGAGCTGTTTTTT
CASRRPSRGSGTGELFF
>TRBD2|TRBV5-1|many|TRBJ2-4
TGCGCCAGCAGCGGACGGGGGGACATTCAGTACTTC
CASSGRGDIQYF